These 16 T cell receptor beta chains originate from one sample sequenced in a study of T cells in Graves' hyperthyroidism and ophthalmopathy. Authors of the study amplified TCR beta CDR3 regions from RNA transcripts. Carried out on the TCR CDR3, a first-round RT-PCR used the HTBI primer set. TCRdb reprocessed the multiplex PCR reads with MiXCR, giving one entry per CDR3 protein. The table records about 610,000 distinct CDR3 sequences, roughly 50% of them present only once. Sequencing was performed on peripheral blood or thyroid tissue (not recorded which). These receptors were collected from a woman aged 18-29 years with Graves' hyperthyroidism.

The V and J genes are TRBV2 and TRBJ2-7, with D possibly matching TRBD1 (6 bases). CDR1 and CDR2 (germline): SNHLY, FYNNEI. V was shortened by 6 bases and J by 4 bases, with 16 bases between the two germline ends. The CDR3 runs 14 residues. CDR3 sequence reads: CASSPGQFSYEQYF. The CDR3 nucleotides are TGTGCCAGCAGCCCCGGACAGTTTTCGTACGAGCAGTACTTC.

CDR3 bases: TGTGCCAGCAGACGGGACAGGGGGACAGTAATAGGCGTCCTGACTTTC. Its translation: CASRRDRGTVIGVLTF. This chain uses TRBV2 with TRBJ2-6, with 11 bases matching TRBD1. The CDR3 consists of 16 residues. The trim removed 6 bases at V and 12 bases at J, leaving 13 bases unmatched. Germline-derived CDR1 and CDR2 are SNHLY and FYNNEI.

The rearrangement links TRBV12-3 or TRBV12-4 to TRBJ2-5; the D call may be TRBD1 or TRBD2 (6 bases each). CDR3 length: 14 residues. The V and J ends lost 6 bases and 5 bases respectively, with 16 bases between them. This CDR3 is CASSRHEGGETQYF. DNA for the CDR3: TGTGCCAGCAGCAGACACGAGGGGGGCGAGACCCAGTACTTC.

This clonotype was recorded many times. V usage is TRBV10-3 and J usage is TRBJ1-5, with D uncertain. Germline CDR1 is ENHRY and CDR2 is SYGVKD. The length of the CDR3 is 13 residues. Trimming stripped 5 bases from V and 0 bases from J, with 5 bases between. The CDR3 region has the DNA TGTGCCATCAGTCCCAATAGCAATCAGCCCCAGCATTTT. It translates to CAISPNSNQPQHF.

CDR3 region: CSASGLAGGPREQYF. The CDR3 coding sequence is TGCAGTGCGTCCGGACTAGCGGGAGGGCCAAGGGAGCAGTACTTC. The rearrangement uses TRBV20-1 and TRBJ2-7; 15 positions match TRBD2. Germline V gives CDR1 DFQATT, CDR2 SNEGSKA (reference sequence). The CDR3 spans 15 residues. Unmatched junction bases numbered 10, after V lost 6 bases and J lost 7 bases.

CDR3 bases: TGTGCCAGTGCACGACAGGGGGCTCTTGGCAATCAGCCCCAGCATTTT. This encodes CASARQGALGNQPQHF. The V call is TRBV19, the J call TRBJ1-5; 10 bases align to TRBD1. The CDR3 covers 16 residues. Germline V CDR1 and CDR2: LNHDA, SQIVND (reference sequence). J lost 2 bases, V lost 8 bases, and 9 bases had no gene match.

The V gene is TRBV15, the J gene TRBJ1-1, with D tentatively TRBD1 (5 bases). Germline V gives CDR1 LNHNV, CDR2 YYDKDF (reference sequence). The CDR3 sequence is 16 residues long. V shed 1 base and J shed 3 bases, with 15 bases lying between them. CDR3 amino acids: CATSRVSSMGDTEAFF. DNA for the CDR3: TGTGCCACCAGCAGAGTTTCATCGATGGGGGACACTGAAGCTTTCTTT.

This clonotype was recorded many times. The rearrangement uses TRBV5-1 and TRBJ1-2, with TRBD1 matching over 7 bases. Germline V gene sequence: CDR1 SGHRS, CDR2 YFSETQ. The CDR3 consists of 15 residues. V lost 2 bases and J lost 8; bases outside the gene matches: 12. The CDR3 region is CASSFEQGPTSGYTF. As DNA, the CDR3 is TGCGCCAGCAGCTTCGAACAGGGGCCTACTTCGGGCTACACCTTC.

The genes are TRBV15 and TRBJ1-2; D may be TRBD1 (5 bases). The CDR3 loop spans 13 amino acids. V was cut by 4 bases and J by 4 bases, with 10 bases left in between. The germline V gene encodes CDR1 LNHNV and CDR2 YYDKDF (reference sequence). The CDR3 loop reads CATSKGAFYGYTF. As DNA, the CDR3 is TGTGCCACCAGCAAAGGGGCGTTCTATGGCTACACCTTC.

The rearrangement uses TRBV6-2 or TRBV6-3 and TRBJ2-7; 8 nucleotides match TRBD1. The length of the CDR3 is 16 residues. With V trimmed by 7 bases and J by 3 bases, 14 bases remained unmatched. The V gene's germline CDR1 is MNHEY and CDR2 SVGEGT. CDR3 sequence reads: CASTPDRGWRNYEQYF. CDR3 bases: TGTGCCAGCACCCCCGACAGGGGCTGGCGAAACTACGAGCAGTACTTC.

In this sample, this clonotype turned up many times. This chain's CDR3 is CASSLHREPQHF. CDR3 nucleotide sequence: TGTGCCAGCAGCTTGCACAGGGAGCCCCAGCATTTT. This sequence joins TRBV12-3 or TRBV12-4 and TRBJ1-5; D perhaps matches TRBD1 (6 bases). The CDR3 loop spans 12 amino acids. V lost 6 bases and J 8 bases, leaving 11 bases between the germline ends.

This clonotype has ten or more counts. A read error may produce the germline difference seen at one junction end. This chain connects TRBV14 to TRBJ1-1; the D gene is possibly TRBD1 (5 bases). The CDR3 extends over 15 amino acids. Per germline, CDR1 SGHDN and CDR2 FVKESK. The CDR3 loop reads CASSQDPKARRGVGF. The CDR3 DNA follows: TGTGCCAGCAGCCAAGATCCTAAGGCCAGGAGGGGAGTGGGGTTT.

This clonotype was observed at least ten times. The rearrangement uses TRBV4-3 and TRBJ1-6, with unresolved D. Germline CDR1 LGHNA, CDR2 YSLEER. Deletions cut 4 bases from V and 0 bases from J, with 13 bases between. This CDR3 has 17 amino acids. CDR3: CASSPTDTRSYNSPLHF. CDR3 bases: TGCGCCAGCAGCCCCACAGACACCCGCTCCTATAATTCACCCCTCCACTTT.

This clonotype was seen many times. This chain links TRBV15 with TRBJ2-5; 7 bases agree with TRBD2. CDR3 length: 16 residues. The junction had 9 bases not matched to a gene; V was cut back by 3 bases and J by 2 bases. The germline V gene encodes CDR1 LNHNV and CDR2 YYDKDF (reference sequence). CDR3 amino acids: CATSRTGRGSQETQYF. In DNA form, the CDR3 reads TGTGCCACCAGCAGGACGGGGCGGGGGTCTCAAGAGACCCAGTACTTC. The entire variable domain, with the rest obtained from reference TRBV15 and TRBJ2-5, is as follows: DAMVIQNPRYQVTQFGKPVTLSCSQTLNHNVMYWYQQKSSQAPKLLFHYYDKDFNNEADTPDNFQSRRPNTSFCFLDIRSPGLGDTAMYLCATSRTGRGSQETQYFGPGTRLLVL.

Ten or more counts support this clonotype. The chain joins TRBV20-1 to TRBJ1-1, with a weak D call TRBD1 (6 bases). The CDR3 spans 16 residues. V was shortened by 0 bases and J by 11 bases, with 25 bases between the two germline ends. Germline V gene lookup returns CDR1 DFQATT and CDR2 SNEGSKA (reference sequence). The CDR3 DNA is TGCAGTGCTAGAGATATCGGCAATGGGATCTGGACAGCGGCTTTCTTT. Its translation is CSARDIGNGIWTAAFF.

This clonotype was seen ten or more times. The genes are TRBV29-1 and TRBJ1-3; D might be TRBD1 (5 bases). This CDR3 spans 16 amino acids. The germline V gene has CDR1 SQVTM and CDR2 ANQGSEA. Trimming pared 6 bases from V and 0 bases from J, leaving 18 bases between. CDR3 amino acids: CSVVSNRQSSGNTIYF. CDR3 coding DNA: TGCAGCGTAGTCAGTAACAGGCAGAGCTCTGGAAACACCATATATTTT.